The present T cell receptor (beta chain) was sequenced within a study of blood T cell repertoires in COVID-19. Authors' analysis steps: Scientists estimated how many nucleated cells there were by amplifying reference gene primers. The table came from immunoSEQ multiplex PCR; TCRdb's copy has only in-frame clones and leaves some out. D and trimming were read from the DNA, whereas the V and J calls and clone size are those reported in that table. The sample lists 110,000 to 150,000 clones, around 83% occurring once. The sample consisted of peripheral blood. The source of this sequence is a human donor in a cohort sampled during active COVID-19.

CDR3 nucleotides: TGTGCCAGCGGTCGGGGGGCTAGTGAGACCCAGTACTTC. This encodes CASGRGASETQYF. The chain uses TRBV12-3 or TRBV12-4 and TRBJ2-5; perhaps TRBD2 as D (7 bases). The length of the CDR3 is 13 residues. V was trimmed by 8 bases and J by 5 bases, leaving 15 bases between them.